This passage covers 9 T cell receptor beta chains from one sample sequenced in a study of blood T cell repertoires in COVID-19. Some clones are missing from TCRdb's copy, which holds only in-frame ones; the method was immunoSEQ multiplex PCR. The data show fewer than 350,000 clones, around nine tenths seen once. Sequences were obtained from PBMCs or T cells enriched from blood (not recorded which). The receptors derive from a middle-aged woman who had recovered from COVID-19.

This sequence joins TRBV28 and TRBJ2-7, with D possibly matching TRBD2 (5 bases). The CDR3 is 13 amino acids. V dropped 2 bases and J dropped 7 bases, with 12 bases sitting between them. In germline, CDR1 is MDHEN, CDR2 SYDVKM. CDR3: CASSLAGWGEQYF. In DNA, the CDR3 is TGTGCCAGCAGTTTAGCGGGTTGGGGAGAGCAGTACTTC.

V usage is TRBV9 and J usage is TRBJ2-6; perhaps TRBD1 as D (6 bases). Deletions cut 3 bases from V and 0 bases from J, with 10 bases between. The CDR3 has 16 amino acids. Looked up from germline, CDR1 is SGDLS and CDR2 is YYNGEE. CDR3: CASSAQQGSGANVLTF. In DNA, the CDR3 is TGTGCCAGCAGCGCACAACAGGGCTCTGGGGCCAACGTCCTGACTTTC.

The genes are TRBV3-1 (or the pseudogene TRBV3-2) and TRBJ1-4, with unresolved D. The CDR3 covers 12 residues. The V gene's germline CDR1 is LGHDT and CDR2 YNNKEL (reference sequence). Trimming stripped 1 base from V and 7 bases from J, with 4 bases between. The chain's CDR3 is CASSQASEKLFF. The CDR3 DNA sequence: TGTGCCAGCAGCCAAGCGAGTGAAAAACTGTTTTTT.

The chain employs TRBV27 and TRBJ2-7; 8 bases fit TRBD1. This CDR3 comprises 13 residues. The trim removed 4 bases at V and 6 bases at J, leaving 5 bases unmatched. Germline values: CDR1 MNHEY, CDR2 SMNVEV (reference sequence). CDR3 in amino acids: CASSWDRSGEQYF. The CDR3 DNA is TGTGCCAGCAGTTGGGACAGGTCAGGCGAGCAGTACTTC.

This rearrangement joins TRBV18 to TRBJ2-3, with D unresolved. V was trimmed by 3 bases and J by 7 bases, leaving 11 bases between them. The CDR3 covers 13 residues. Germline lookup yields CDR1 KGHSH and CDR2 LQKENI. CDR3 protein: CASSPESGNTQYF. The CDR3 nucleotides are TGTGCCAGCTCACCTGAGTCTGGTAATACGCAGTATTTT.

V and J are TRBV5-1 and TRBJ1-4; D gene uncertain. This CDR3 region has 17 residues. Germline V gene sequence: CDR1 SGHRS, CDR2 YFSETQ. Between the trimmed V and J ends, which lost 0 bases and 5 bases, there was a span of 17 bases. CDR3 loop: CASSLGVGPRLNEKLFF. The CDR3 DNA sequence: TGCGCCAGCAGCTTGGGTGTCGGCCCTCGACTAAATGAAAAACTGTTTTTT.

The rearrangement links TRBV7-9 to TRBJ1-2; D may be TRBD1 (5 bases). Germline V gene data show CDR1 as SEHNR and CDR2 as FQNEAQ (reference sequence). The CDR3 length is 15 residues. The V end was cut by 2 bases, the J end by 8 bases, with 18 bases between. The CDR3, as DNA: TGTGCCAGCAGCTTAACCCATAGGGAGGGGAACGGCTACACCTTC. Translation gives CASSLTHREGNGYTF.

The chain combines TRBV24-1 with TRBJ1-1; TRBD1 aligns across 7 bases. The germline V gene has CDR1 KGHDR and CDR2 SFDVKD. J lost 3 bases, V lost 7 bases, and 10 bases had no gene match. This CDR3 comprises 15 residues. In nucleotides, the CDR3 is TGTGCCACCAGGCCTCGGGACAGATATTACACTGAAGCTTTCTTT. Encoded protein: CATRPRDRYYTEAFF.

V and J are TRBV2 and TRBJ1-4, with D possibly being TRBD1 (5 bases). V lost 0 bases and J 6 bases, leaving 11 bases between the germline ends. Germline V CDR1 and CDR2: SNHLY, FYNNEI. This CDR3 has 15 residues. CDR3 region: CASSEAKGRYEKLFF. The CDR3 nucleotides are TGTGCCAGCAGTGAAGCGAAGGGGAGGTATGAAAAACTGTTTTTT.